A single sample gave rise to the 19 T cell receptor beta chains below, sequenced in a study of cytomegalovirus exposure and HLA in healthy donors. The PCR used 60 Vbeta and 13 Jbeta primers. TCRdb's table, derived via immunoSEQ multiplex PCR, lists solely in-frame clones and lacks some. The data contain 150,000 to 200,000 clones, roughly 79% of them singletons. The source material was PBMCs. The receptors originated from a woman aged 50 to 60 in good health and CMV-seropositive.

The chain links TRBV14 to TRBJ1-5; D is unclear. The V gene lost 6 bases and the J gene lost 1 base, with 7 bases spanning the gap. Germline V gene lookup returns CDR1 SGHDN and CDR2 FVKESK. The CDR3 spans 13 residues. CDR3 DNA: TGTGCCAGCAGTCTACAGAGCAATCAGCCCCAGCATTTT. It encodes CASSLQSNQPQHF.

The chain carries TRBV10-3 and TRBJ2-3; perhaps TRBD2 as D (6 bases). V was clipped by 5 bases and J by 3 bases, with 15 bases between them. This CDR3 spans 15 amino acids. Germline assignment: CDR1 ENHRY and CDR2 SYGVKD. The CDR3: CAISQEGSGTDTQYF. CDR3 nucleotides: TGTGCCATCAGTCAGGAGGGGTCGGGTACAGATACGCAGTATTTT.

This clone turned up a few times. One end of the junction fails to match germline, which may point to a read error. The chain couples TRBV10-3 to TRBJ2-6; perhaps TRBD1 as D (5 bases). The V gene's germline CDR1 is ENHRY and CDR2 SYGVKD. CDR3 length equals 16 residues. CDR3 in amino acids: CAISGSDYSGANGLTF. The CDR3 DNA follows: TGTGCCATCAGTGGCTCAGATTACTCTGGGGCCAACGGCCTGACTTTC.

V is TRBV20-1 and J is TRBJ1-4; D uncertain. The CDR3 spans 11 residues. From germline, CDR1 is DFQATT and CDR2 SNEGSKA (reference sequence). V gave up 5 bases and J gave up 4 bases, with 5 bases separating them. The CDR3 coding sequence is TGCAGTGCTCCTTTTAATGAAAAACTGTTTTTT. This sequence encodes CSAPFNEKLFF.

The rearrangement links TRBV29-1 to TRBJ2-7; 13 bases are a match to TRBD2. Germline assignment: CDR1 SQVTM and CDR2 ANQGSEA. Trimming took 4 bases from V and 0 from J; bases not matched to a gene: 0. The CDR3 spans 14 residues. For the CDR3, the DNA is TGCAGCGTTGGGACTAGCGGGGGCTCCTACGAGCAGTACTTC. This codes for CSVGTSGGSYEQYF.

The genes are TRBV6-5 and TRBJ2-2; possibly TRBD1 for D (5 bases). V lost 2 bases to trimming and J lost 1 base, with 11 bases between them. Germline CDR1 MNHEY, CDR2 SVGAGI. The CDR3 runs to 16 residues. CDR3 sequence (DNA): TGTGCCAGCAGTTACAGGGGCGCCCAGAACACCGGGGAGCTGTTTTTT. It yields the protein CASSYRGAQNTGELFF.

The CDR3 region has the DNA TGTGCCAGCTCACCACCCTCGGGAGGGAGAGGCACAGATACGCAGTATTTT. Its protein is CASSPPSGGRGTDTQYF. The J gene is TRBJ2-3, the V gene TRBV18, with 8 bases that match TRBD2. CDR1 is KGHSH and CDR2 is LQKENI in the germline V gene. Unmatched junction bases numbered 6, after V lost 0 bases and J lost 1 base. The CDR3 has 17 residues. The full variable domain, in which reference TRBV18 and TRBJ2-3 provide the parts outside the CDR3, is NAGVMQNPRHLVRRRGQEARLRCSPMKGHSHVYWYRQLPEEGLKFMVYLQKENIIDESGMPKERFSAEFPKEGPSILRIQQVVRGDSAAYFCASSPPSGGRGTDTQYFGPGTRLTVL.

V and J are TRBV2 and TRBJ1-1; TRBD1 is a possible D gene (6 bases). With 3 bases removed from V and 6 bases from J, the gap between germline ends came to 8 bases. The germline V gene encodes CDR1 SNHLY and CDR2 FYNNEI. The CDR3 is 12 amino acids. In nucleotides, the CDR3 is TGTGCCAGCAGTGACAGGGGACCTGAAGCTTTCTTT. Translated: CASSDRGPEAFF.

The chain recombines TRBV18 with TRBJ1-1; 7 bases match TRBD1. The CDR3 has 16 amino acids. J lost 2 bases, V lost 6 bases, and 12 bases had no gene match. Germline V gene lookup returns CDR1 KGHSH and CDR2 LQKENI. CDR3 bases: TGTGCCAGCTCGCGAGACAGGGCCGTCCGTAACACTGAAGCTTTCTTT. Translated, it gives CASSRDRAVRNTEAFF.

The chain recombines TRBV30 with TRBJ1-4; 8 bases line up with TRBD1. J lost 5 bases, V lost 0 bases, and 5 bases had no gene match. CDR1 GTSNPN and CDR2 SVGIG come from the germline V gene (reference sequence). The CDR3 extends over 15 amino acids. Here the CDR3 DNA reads TGTGCCTGGAGTGTAGGGACAGGTCTAAATGAAAAACTGTTTTTT. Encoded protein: CAWSVGTGLNEKLFF. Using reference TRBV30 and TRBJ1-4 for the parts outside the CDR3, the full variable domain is SQTIHQWPATLVQPVGSPLSLECTVEGTSNPNLYWYRQAAGRGLQLLFYSVGIGQISSEVPQNLSASRPQDRQFILSSKKLLLSDSGFYLCAWSVGTGLNEKLFFGSGTQLSVL.

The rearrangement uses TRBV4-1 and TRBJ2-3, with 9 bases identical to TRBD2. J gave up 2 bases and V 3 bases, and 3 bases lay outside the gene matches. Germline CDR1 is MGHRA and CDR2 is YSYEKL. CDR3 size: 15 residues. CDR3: CASSQTGLATDTQYF. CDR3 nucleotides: TGCGCCAGCAGCCAGACGGGACTAGCCACAGATACGCAGTATTTT.

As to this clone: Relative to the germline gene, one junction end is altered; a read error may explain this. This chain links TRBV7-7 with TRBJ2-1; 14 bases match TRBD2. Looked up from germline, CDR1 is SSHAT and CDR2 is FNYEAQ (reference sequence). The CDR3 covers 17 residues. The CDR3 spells CASSARLAGGGYNEQFF. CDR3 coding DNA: TGTGCTAGCAGCGCAAGACTAGCGGGGGGGGGTTACAATGAGCAGTTCTTC.

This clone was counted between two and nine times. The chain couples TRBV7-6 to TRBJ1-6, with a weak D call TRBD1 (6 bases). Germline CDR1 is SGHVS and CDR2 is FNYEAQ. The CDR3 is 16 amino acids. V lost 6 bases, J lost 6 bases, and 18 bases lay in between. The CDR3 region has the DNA TGTGCCAGCAGTCCCCGGCCCGGGACAAGTAATTCACCCCTCCACTTT. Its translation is CASSPRPGTSNSPLHF.

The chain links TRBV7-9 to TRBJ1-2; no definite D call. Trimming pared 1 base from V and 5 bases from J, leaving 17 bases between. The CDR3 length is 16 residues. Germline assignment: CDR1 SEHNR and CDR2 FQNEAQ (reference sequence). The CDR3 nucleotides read TGTGCCAGCAGCTTAGAGAGAGGTCCGACGGGGTATGGCTACACCTTC. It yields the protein CASSLERGPTGYGYTF.

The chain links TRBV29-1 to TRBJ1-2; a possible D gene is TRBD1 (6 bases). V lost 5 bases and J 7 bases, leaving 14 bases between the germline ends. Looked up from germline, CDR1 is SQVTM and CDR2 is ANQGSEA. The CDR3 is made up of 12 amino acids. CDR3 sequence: CSVPDRRRGYTF. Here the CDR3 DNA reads TGCAGCGTTCCCGACAGGCGGCGTGGCTACACCTTC.

The CDR3: CASSLSSGNYGYTF. The CDR3 DNA is TGTGCCAGCAGCTTAAGCTCGGGTAACTATGGCTACACCTTC. This sequence joins TRBV7-3 and TRBJ1-2, with D unresolved. Germline V gene data show CDR1 as SGHTA and CDR2 as FQGTGA. This CDR3 contains 14 residues. Trimming left V 1 base short and J 1 base short, with 7 bases between.

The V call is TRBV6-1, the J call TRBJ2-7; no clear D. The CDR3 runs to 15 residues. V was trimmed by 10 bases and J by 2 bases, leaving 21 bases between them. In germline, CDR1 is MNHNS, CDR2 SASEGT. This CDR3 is CATERAAGVTYEQYF. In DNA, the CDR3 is TGTGCCACCGAGCGTGCGGCCGGCGTGACCTACGAGCAGTACTTC.

DNA for the CDR3: TGTGCCAGCAGCAAAGAGTGGGACAGTAATCAGCCCCAGCATTTT. Its translation is CASSKEWDSNQPQHF. The rearrangement links TRBV21-1 to TRBJ1-5; TRBD1 is the table's D call and was not checked against the DNA. TRBV21-1 is a recognized pseudogene. The CDR3 is made up of 15 amino acids.

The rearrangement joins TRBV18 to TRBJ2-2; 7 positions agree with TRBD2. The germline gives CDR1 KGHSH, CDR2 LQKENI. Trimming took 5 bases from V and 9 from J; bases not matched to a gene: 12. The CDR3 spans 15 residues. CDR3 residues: CASSSTSPEPRELFF. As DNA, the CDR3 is TGTGCCAGCTCATCGACTAGCCCGGAGCCCCGGGAGCTGTTTTTT.